This T cell receptor beta chain is drawn from a study of blood T cell repertoires in COVID-19. Original analysis: Scientists estimated how many nucleated cells there were by amplifying reference gene primers. Method: immunoSEQ multiplex PCR; TCRdb's copy keeps in-frame clones and lacks some. V and J calls and clone size are as listed in that table; D and trimming were resolved from the DNA. The repertoire includes 98,000 or so clones, 89% of them detected once, and about 5.5% sits in the top ten. The V gene lost 4 bases and the J gene lost 5 bases, with 12 bases spanning the gap. The CDR3 runs to 14 residues. Per germline, CDR1 SEHNR and CDR2 FQNEAQ (reference sequence).

The sample taken for sequencing was peripheral blood. The chain recombines TRBV7-9 with TRBJ2-4, with a tentative D call TRBD1 (6 bases). This sequence was found in a man aged 60 to 75 with COVID-19, enrolled during active disease. CDR3 in DNA: TGTGCCAGCAGCTCCCGACAGGACGAAAACATTCAGTACTTC. The encoded protein is CASSSRQDENIQYF.